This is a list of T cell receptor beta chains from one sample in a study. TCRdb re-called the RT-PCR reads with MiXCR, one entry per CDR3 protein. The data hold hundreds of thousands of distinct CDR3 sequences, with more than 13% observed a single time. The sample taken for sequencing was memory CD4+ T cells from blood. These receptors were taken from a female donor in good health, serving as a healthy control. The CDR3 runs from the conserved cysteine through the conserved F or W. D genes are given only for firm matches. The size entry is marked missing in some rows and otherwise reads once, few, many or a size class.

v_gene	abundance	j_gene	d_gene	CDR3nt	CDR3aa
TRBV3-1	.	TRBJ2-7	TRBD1	TGTGCCAGCAGCTCGTCGGGACAGGGGAACTACGAGCAGTACTTC	CASSSSGQGNYEQYF
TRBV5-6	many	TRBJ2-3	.	TGTGCCAGCAGCCCCCCAGGGGCAGATACGCAGTATTTT	CASSPPGADTQYF
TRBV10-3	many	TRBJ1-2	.	TGTGCCATCAGTGAGTTGGAGGGGTATGGCTACACCTTC	CAISELEGYGYTF
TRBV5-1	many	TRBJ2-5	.	TGCGCCAGCAGCTTGGAATCTAGCCTGTGGGAGACCCAGTACTTC	CASSLESSLWETQYF
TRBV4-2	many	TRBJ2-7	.	TGTGCCAGCAGCCAACCCTTTGGGGGGGGCGGGTACGAGCAGTACTTC	CASSQPFGGGGYEQYF
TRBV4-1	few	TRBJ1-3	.	TGCGCCAGCAGCCAAGAGAGGGCATATGGAAACACCATATATTTT	CASSQERAYGNTIYF
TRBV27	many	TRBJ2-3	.	TGTGCCAGCAGTTTAAGGACAGCTAGCACAGATACGCAGTATTTT	CASSLRTASTDTQYF
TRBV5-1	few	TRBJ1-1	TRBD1	TGCGCCAGCATACAGGGGCCGGGGAACACTGAAGCTTTCTTT	CASIQGPGNTEAFF
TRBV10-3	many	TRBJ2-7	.	TGTGCCATCAGTCCCTACTCCTACGAGCAGTACTTC	CAISPYSYEQYF
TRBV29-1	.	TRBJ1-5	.	TGCAGCGTTGATCTGTCCAGCAATCAGCCCCAGCATTTT	CSVDLSSNQPQHF
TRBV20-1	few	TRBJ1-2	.	TGCAGTGCTAGCACCGGGCGGAACTATGGCTACACCTTC	CSASTGRNYGYTF
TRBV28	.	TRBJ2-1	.	TGTGCCAGCAGTCCGGGCGGGGAGAGCTCCTACAATGAGCAGTTCTTC	CASSPGGESSYNEQFF
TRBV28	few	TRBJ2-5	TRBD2	TGTGCCAGCAGTCCACTAGCGGTAGAGACCCAGTACTTC	CASSPLAVETQYF
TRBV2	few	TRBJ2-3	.	TGTGCCAGCAGTGTGTGGACAAGCACAGATACGCAGTATTTT	CASSVWTSTDTQYF
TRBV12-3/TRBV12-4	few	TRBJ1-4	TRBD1	TGTGCCAGCAGTCCGTGGACAGGGAATGAAAAACTGTTTTTT	CASSPWTGNEKLFF
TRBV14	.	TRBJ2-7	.	TGTGCCAGCAGCCAAGGTCACAGGTCGTCCTACGAGCAGTACTTC	CASSQGHRSSYEQYF
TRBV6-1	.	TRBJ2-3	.	TGTGCCAGCAGTCCAGCGCAGTATTTT	CASSPAQYF
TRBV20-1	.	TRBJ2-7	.	TGCAGTGCTCGACAGTCGAGCTCCTACGAGCAGTACTTC	CSARQSSSYEQYF
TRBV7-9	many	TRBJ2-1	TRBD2	TGTGCCAGCACCAGAGGGACTAGCGGAGACAATGAGCAGTTCTTC	CASTRGTSGDNEQFF
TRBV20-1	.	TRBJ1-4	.	TGCAGTGCTAGAGATTCAGGGGTCGAAAAACTGTTTTTT	CSARDSGVEKLFF
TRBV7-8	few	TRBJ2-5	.	TGTGCCAGCAGCTCCGCTCAGGGGATGGGGCAAGAGACCCAGTACTTC	CASSSAQGMGQETQYF
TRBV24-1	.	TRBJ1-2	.	TGTGCCACCAGTGACTCGAGGGAGGGGGATGGTGGCTACACCTTC	CATSDSREGDGGYTF
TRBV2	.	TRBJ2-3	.	TGTGCCAGCAGTGGGGGGAGGGACATCGCTAGCACAGATACGCAGTATTTT	CASSGGRDIASTDTQYF
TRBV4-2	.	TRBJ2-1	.	TGTGCCAGCAGCCATGTGGACGTAGCCCATGAGCAGTTCTTC	CASSHVDVAHEQFF
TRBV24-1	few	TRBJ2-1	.	TGTGCCACCAGTGATTTCAGGGGTGGGGGGGCATCCTACAATGAGCAGTTCTTC	CATSDFRGGGASYNEQFF
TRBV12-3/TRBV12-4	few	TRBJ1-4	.	TGTGCCAGCAGTGCGACAGGACCTAATGAAAAACTGTTTTTT	CASSATGPNEKLFF
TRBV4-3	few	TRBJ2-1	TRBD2	TGCGCCAGCAGCCAAGAAGGTACTAGCGTGGCCTCCAGTGAGCAGTTCTTC	CASSQEGTSVASSEQFF
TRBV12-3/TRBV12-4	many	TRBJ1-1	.	TGTGCCAGCAGTTTTCCCGAGGTTGGGAACACTGAAGCTTTCTTT	CASSFPEVGNTEAFF
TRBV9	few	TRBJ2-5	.	TGTGCCAGCAGCGTAGATCGTCGGGAGACCCAGTACTTC	CASSVDRRETQYF
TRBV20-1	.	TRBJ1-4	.	TGCAGTGCTAGGACAGGTAGAGGGACTGGTGAAAAACTGTTTTTT	CSARTGRGTGEKLFF
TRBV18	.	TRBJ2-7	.	TGTGCCAGCTCACTCATACCGGGACACTCTTCCTACGAGCAGTACTTC	CASSLIPGHSSYEQYF
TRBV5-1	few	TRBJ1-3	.	TGCGCCAGCAGCTTGGGTACTAGGGGTTGGAACTCTGGAAACACCATATATTTT	CASSLGTRGWNSGNTIYF
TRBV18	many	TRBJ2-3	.	TGTGCCAGCTCACCATGGAGCACAGATACGCAGTATTTT	CASSPWSTDTQYF
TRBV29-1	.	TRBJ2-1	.	TGCAGCGGGAGGTCCGGGGGCTACTACAATGAGCAGTTCTTC	CSGRSGGYYNEQFF
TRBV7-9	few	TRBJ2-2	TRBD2	TGTGCCAGCACGAAACATAGCGGGGGGGCGAGTACCGGGGAGCTGTTTTTT	CASTKHSGGASTGELFF
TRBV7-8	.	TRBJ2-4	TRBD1	TGTGCCAGCAGCCCTCAGACAGGGGCTTACACAGTAGCCAAAAACATTCAGTACTTC	CASSPQTGAYTVAKNIQYF
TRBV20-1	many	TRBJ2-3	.	TGCAGTGCTAGAGATCCCCTAGCCGGCACAGATACGCAGTATTTT	CSARDPLAGTDTQYF